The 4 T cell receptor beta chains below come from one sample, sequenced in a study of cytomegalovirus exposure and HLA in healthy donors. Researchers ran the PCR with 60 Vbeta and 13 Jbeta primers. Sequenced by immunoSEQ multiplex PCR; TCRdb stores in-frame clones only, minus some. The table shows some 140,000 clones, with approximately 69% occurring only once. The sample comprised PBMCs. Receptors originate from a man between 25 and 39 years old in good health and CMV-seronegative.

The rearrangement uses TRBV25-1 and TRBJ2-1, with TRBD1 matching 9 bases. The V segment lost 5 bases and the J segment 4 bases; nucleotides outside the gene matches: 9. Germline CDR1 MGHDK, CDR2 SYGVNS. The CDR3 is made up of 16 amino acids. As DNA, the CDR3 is TGTGCCAGCAGTTTATTGGACAGGGGAGGATACAATGAGCAGTTCTTC. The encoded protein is CASSLLDRGGYNEQFF.

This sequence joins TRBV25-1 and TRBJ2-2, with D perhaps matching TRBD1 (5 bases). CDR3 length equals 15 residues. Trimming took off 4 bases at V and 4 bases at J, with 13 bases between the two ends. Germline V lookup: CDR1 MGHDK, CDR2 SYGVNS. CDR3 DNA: TGTGCCAGCAGTGCCCCAGCGCAGGGCACCGGGGAGCTGTTTTTT. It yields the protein CASSAPAQGTGELFF.

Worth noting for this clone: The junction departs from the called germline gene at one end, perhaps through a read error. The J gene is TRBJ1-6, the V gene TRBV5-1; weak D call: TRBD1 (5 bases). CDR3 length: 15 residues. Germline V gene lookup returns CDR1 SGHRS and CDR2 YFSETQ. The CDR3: CASNLNAGSNSPLNF. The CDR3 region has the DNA TGCGCCAGCAACCTTAATGCAGGGTCTAATTCACCCCTCAACTTT.

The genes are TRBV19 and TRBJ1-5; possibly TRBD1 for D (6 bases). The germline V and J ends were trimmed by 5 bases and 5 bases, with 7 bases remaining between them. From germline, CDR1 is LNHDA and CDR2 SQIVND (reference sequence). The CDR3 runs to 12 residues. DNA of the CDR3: TGTGCCAGTAGTTCAGGGGATCAGCCCCAGCATTTT. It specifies CASSSGDQPQHF.